These 14 T cell receptor beta chains share one sample of origin, sequenced in a study of blood T cell repertoires in COVID-19. Sequencing was performed with immunoSEQ multiplex PCR; in TCRdb, only in-frame clones are kept and a portion is missing. The sample contains roughly 150,000 clones, approximately 88% of which appear only once. The sequencing input was PBMCs or T cells enriched from blood (not recorded which). All receptors come from a man aged 65-85 years who had been exposed to COVID-19.

This clone appeared a few times. This chain links TRBV12-3 or TRBV12-4 with TRBJ1-3; D is undetermined. The ends were cut back, 5 bases at V and 7 bases at J, with 6 bases in the middle. The CDR3 extends over 11 amino acids. CDR3 amino acids: CASSPQNTIYF. The DNA for the CDR3 is TGTGCCAGCAGTCCCCAGAACACCATATATTTT.

The chain links TRBV5-4 to TRBJ2-7; weak D call: TRBD1 (6 bases). V was cut by 2 bases and J by 3 bases, with 15 bases left in between. Germline V lookup: CDR1 SGHNT, CDR2 YYREEE (reference sequence). CDR3 length: 15 residues. The CDR3 DNA reads as TGTGCCAGCAGCTTACAAGGGGGAAGCGACTACGAGCAGTACTTC. It is translated as CASSLQGGSDYEQYF.

This chain connects TRBV20-1 to TRBJ2-7, with a weak D call TRBD1 (7 bases). This CDR3 region has 15 residues. CDR1 DFQATT and CDR2 SNEGSKA come from the germline V gene (reference sequence). The V gene lost 3 bases and the J gene lost 0 bases, with 15 bases spanning the gap. The CDR3 is CSASGGGAGSYEQYF. CDR3 nucleotide sequence: TGCAGTGCTAGTGGAGGGGGCGCGGGCTCCTACGAGCAGTACTTC.

This clone was seen a single time. The chain joins TRBV6-6 to TRBJ2-3, with D perhaps matching TRBD1 (5 bases). This CDR3 region has 14 residues. V was clipped by 5 bases and J by 0 bases, with 9 bases between them. Germline CDR1 is MNHNY and CDR2 is SVGAGI (reference sequence). CDR3 region: CASSHTGSTDTQYF. Here the CDR3 DNA reads TGTGCCAGCAGTCACACAGGAAGCACAGATACGCAGTATTTT.

Comments on this clone: A junction end diverges from the germline sequence, so it may reflect a read error. The chain joins TRBV12-5 to TRBJ2-7; weak D call: TRBD2 (5 bases). CDR1 is LGHNT and CDR2 is FRNRAP in the germline V gene. The CDR3 runs 12 residues. The CDR3 DNA reads TGTGCTAGTGGTTTGGTAGTAAGGACTGCTCACTTC. Translated: CASGLVVRTAHF.

As to this clone: The identical CDR3 is also encoded by other nucleotide sequences in the sample. The chain couples TRBV5-1 to TRBJ1-1; 8 bases are a match to TRBD1. This CDR3 has 16 amino acids. Trimming took 0 bases from V and 0 from J; bases not matched to a gene: 4. Per germline, CDR1 SGHRS and CDR2 YFSETQ. The CDR3 DNA reads as TGCGCCAGCAGCTTGGGGCAGGGGGCTATGAACACTGAAGCTTTCTTT. Residues: CASSLGQGAMNTEAFF.

This clone was counted only a few times. CDR3 sequence reads: CASSSLLGRGDEQFF. As DNA, the CDR3 is TGTGCCAGCAGTTCCCTCCTCGGGAGGGGCGATGAGCAGTTCTTC. This chain joins TRBV28 and TRBJ2-1, with 8 bases fitting TRBD2. V shed 4 bases and J 8 bases; nucleotides not matched to a gene: 10. The CDR3 length is 15 residues. Germline loops: CDR1 MDHEN, CDR2 SYDVKM.

The V and J genes are TRBV19 and TRBJ1-5; 7 nucleotides match TRBD1. Germline V gene data show CDR1 as LNHDA and CDR2 as SQIVND (reference sequence). V was clipped by 4 bases and J by 5 bases; unmatched bases: 5. This CDR3 region has 14 residues. CDR3: CASSRDSAYQPQHF. In nucleotides, the CDR3 is TGTGCCAGTAGTAGGGACAGCGCCTATCAGCCCCAGCATTTT.

This chain connects TRBV29-1 to TRBJ2-3; perhaps TRBD1 as D (7 bases). The CDR3 runs to 14 residues. Germline V gene data show CDR1 as SQVTM and CDR2 as ANQGSEA. V was shortened by 4 bases and J by 1 base, with 12 bases between the two germline ends. CDR3 sequence reads: CSVGARGGTDTQYF. The CDR3 DNA follows: TGCAGCGTTGGGGCCAGGGGGGGCACAGATACGCAGTATTTT.

The chain employs TRBV2 and TRBJ1-1; TRBD1 matches at 8 bases. CDR3 length: 12 residues. The germline gives CDR1 SNHLY, CDR2 FYNNEI. The J segment lost 1 base and the V segment lost 10 bases, leaving 2 bases of the junction unmatched. The CDR3 DNA is TGTGCCAATGACAGGGGGAACACTGAAGCTTTCTTT. Translated, it gives CANDRGNTEAFF.

This chain joins TRBV7-2 and TRBJ2-5; maybe TRBD1 (5 bases). Germline CDR1 reads SGHTA; CDR2 reads FQGNSA. The CDR3 is made up of 15 amino acids. The germline V and J ends were trimmed by 5 bases and 5 bases, with 18 bases remaining between them. The DNA of the CDR3 is TGTGCCAGCAGCGCAATCCAGGGCCCCGGGGAGACCCAGTACTTC. Encoded protein: CASSAIQGPGETQYF.

The rearrangement uses TRBV5-1 and TRBJ2-6; D is perhaps TRBD1 (5 bases). Germline-derived CDR1 and CDR2 are SGHRS and YFSETQ. The CDR3 has 16 amino acids. V gave up 1 base and J gave up 0 bases, with 8 bases separating them. CDR3 nucleotide sequence: TGCGCCAGCAGCTTGTCAGGGCGCTCTGGGGCCAACGTCCTGACTTTC. Protein: CASSLSGRSGANVLTF.

The V call is TRBV6-2 or TRBV6-3, the J call TRBJ2-7; 13 nucleotides agree with TRBD2. Germline V gene data show CDR1 as MNHEY and CDR2 as SVGEGT. The CDR3 sequence is 19 residues long. After removal of 6 bases from V and 10 bases from J, the junction contained 24 bases not matched to a gene. In nucleotides, the CDR3 is TGTGCCAGCAGCCACGGGACTAGCGGGAAGGGTCGAGAAGGCGGGATTCAGTACTTC. This codes for CASSHGTSGKGREGGIQYF.

This chain connects TRBV18 to TRBJ2-5; 9 bases line up with TRBD1. Germline V CDR1 and CDR2: KGHSH, LQKENI. With 6 bases clipped from V and 4 bases from J, the junction kept 6 bases outside the gene matches. This CDR3 has 14 amino acids. DNA for the CDR3: TGTGCCAGCTCTGGGACAGGGAGGGGAGAGACCCAGTACTTC. This sequence encodes CASSGTGRGETQYF.